This TCR beta chain was profiled in a study of blood T cells in healthy people across ages. Trimming took 6 bases from V and 2 from J, leaving 9 bases between them. The CDR3 is 13 residues long. Looked up from germline, CDR1 is SNHLY and CDR2 is FYNNEI. Primed by a sample-barcoded 5' primer and a J-beta primer mix, a second PCR proceeded for roughly 6 to 12 cycles. Every cDNA molecule bore a tag from a template-switch adaptor containing 12 random nucleotides. TCRdb redid the calling of the 5' RACE reads with MiXCR, one entry per CDR3 protein. Here the sample spans 600,000 to 900,000 distinct CDR3 sequences, around 25% being singletons. These same data were also listed under a study on T cells of mothers and their children. As that study records: None of the identified T cell clones proved to be persistent microchimeric clones.

The sequenced material came from blood. The clonotype originates from a boy aged 5-17 years in good health. V gene TRBV2 combines with J gene TRBJ2-3; D uncertain. The CDR3 loop reads CASRDWTTDTQYF. For the CDR3, the DNA is TGTGCCAGCAGAGACTGGACCACAGATACGCAGTATTTT.